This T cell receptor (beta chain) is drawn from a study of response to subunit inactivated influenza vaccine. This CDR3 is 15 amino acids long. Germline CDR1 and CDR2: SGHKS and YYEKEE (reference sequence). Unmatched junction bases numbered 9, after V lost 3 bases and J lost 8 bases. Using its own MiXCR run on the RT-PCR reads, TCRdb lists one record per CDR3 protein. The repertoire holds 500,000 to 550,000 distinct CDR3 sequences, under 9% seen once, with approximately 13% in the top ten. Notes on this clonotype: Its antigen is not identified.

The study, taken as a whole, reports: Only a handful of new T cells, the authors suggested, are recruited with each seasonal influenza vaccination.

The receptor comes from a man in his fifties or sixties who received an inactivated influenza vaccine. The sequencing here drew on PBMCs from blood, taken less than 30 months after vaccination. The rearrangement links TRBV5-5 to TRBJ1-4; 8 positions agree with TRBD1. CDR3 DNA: TGTGCCAGCAGCTATAACAGGGGGTTTGGAGAAAAACTGTTTTTT. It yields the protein CASSYNRGFGEKLFF.